These 32 T cell receptor beta chains were all obtained from the same sample, sequenced in a study of spatial heterogeneity in lung cancer. TCRdb processed the 5' RACE reads anew with MiXCR; each CDR3 protein has one entry. Of fewer than 2,000 distinct CDR3 sequences listed, 5.3% are singletons. The time point was: sample taken at primary tumor resection. The material was normal lung tissue next to the tumor, obtained at surgery. The source of these receptors is a female donor with early-stage non-small cell lung cancer.

Relative to its sample, this clonotype is medium-sized (0.01 to 0.1%). This chain links TRBV18 with TRBJ1-2; TRBD1 matches 7 bases. From germline, CDR1 is KGHSH and CDR2 LQKENI. The J segment lost 6 bases and the V segment lost 5 bases, leaving 6 bases of the junction unmatched. This CDR3 is built from 13 residues. The CDR3 bases are TGTGCCAGCTCATTGACAGGGATAGATGGCTACACCTTC. Protein sequence: CASSLTGIDGYTF. The whole variable domain, filled in from reference TRBV18 and TRBJ1-2, reads NAGVMQNPRHLVRRRGQEARLRCSPMKGHSHVYWYRQLPEEGLKFMVYLQKENIIDESGMPKERFSAEFPKEGPSILRIQQVVRGDSAAYFCASSLTGIDGYTFGSGTRLTVV.

This clonotype was found once. A much more abundant neighbour one base away suggests this may be a read error. The chain uses TRBV12-3 or TRBV12-4 and TRBJ1-1; D remains ambiguous. The CDR3 spans 14 residues. The CDR3 DNA follows: TGTGCCAGCAGTCAGCAAGACGGGAACACTGAAGCTCTCTTT. Its translation is CASSQQDGNTEALF.

Relative to its sample, this clonotype is medium-sized. The rearrangement links TRBV9 to TRBJ1-4; D ambiguous. The germline CDR1 and CDR2 sequences are SGDLS and YYNGEE. Trimming took 3 bases from V and 0 from J, leaving 9 bases between them. CDR3 length: 15 amino acids. As DNA, the CDR3 is TGTGCCAGCAGCGGACCAGGAGCAACTAATGAAAAACTGTTTTTT. Its protein product is CASSGPGATNEKLFF.

This clonotype was seen ten or more times. The chain recombines TRBV20-1 with TRBJ2-1; 10 bases line up with TRBD1. Trimming removed 5 bases from V and 12 bases from J; junction bases left unmatched: 13. The germline V gene encodes CDR1 DFQATT and CDR2 SNEGSKA (reference sequence). The CDR3 spans 14 residues. CDR3 loop: CSAVPGTGVAVQFF. In DNA, the CDR3 is TGCAGTGCTGTACCCGGGACAGGGGTAGCGGTGCAGTTCTTC.

The CDR3 nucleotides read TGTGCCACTCGCCAGAGCAATCAGCCCCAGCATTTT. Its protein is CATRQSNQPQHF. V is TRBV19 and J is TRBJ1-5; D is unclear. Germline V CDR1 and CDR2: LNHDA, SQIVND (reference sequence). V lost 10 bases, J lost 1 base, and 8 bases lay in between. CDR3 length: 12 residues.

In its sample, this clonotype ranks as medium-sized. V and J are TRBV6-1 and TRBJ1-6; D may be TRBD1 (5 bases). The CDR3 runs 17 residues. With 0 bases removed from V and 4 bases from J, the gap between germline ends came to 13 bases. The germline V gene has CDR1 MNHNS and CDR2 SASEGT. The CDR3 coding sequence is TGTGCCAGCAGTGAAGCGACTTGGCAGGGATATAATTCACCCCTCCACTTT. This codes for CASSEATWQGYNSPLHF.

This clonotype was observed at least ten times. The rearrangement joins TRBV25-1 to TRBJ2-3, with D perhaps TRBD2 (6 bases). The CDR3 is 15 amino acids. CDR1 MGHDK and CDR2 SYGVNS come from the germline V gene. With 1 base removed from V and 4 bases from J, the gap between germline ends came to 12 bases. CDR3 in DNA: TGTGCCAGCAGTGAATGGCGGGGTGGCGCAGATACGCAGTATTTT. It is translated as CASSEWRGGADTQYF.

By share of the sample, this clonotype is medium-sized. The chain links TRBV6-5 to TRBJ2-3, with 7 bases lining up with TRBD1. The CDR3 runs 15 residues. J was trimmed by 5 bases and V by 6 bases; bases with no gene match: 11. In germline, CDR1 is MNHEY, CDR2 SVGAGI. CDR3 bases: TGTGCCAGCAGCCGACAGGGAAGGTTAGGAGATACGCAGTATTTT. Amino acids: CASSRQGRLGDTQYF.

In its sample, this clonotype is medium-sized. The V gene is TRBV9, the J gene TRBJ1-1; no firm D call. The length of the CDR3 is 17 residues. The V and J ends lost 0 bases and 1 base respectively, with 16 bases between them. CDR1 SGDLS and CDR2 YYNGEE come from the germline V gene. CDR3 in amino acids: CASSVAEGITSNTEAFF. The CDR3 nucleotides read TGTGCCAGCAGCGTAGCGGAAGGGATAACCTCGAACACTGAAGCTTTCTTT.

The J gene is TRBJ1-1, the V gene TRBV3-1; 9 bases match TRBD1. The trim removed 6 bases at V and 3 bases at J, leaving 8 bases unmatched. Germline CDR1 is LGHDT and CDR2 is YNNKEL (reference sequence). This CDR3 has 15 amino acids. The CDR3 spells CASSLLGQGYTEAFF. In DNA form, the CDR3 reads TGTGCCAGCAGTTTATTGGGACAGGGATACACTGAAGCTTTCTTT.

This clonotype is large (0.1 to 1%) in the sample. Here the CDR3 reads CASSFSDYTEAFF. The CDR3 nucleotides read TGTGCCAGCAGCTTTTCCGACTACACTGAAGCTTTCTTT. The gene calls are TRBV7-9 and TRBJ1-1; D remains ambiguous. V was shortened by 3 bases and J by 3 bases, with 8 bases between the two germline ends. The length of the CDR3 is 13 residues. Per the germline V gene, CDR1 is SEHNR and CDR2 is FQNEAQ (reference sequence).

In its sample, this clonotype ranks as large. The chain uses TRBV7-6 and TRBJ2-5, with D perhaps assigned TRBD1 or TRBD2 (6 bases each). The V end lost 2 bases, the J end lost 1 base, and 14 bases lay between the germline ends. This CDR3 region has 16 residues. Germline assignment: CDR1 SGHVS and CDR2 FNYEAQ. CDR3 sequence: CASSLKPGATQETQYF. For the CDR3, the DNA is TGTGCCAGCAGCTTAAAGCCGGGGGCGACCCAAGAGACCCAGTACTTC.

Judged by abundance, this clonotype is large. The chain uses TRBV29-1 and TRBJ2-3, with D uncertain. The CDR3 has 12 residues. Germline V CDR1 and CDR2: SQVTM, ANQGSEA. V lost 3 bases to trimming and J lost 6 bases, with 10 bases between them. CDR3 nucleotide sequence: TGCAGCGTTGATATCGATCAGGATACGCAGTATTTT. It yields the protein CSVDIDQDTQYF.

This clonotype rates as medium-sized. This chain uses TRBV2 with TRBJ2-7; D gene uncertain. V lost 4 bases to trimming and J lost 2 bases, with 6 bases between them. CDR3 size: 12 residues. The germline V gene has CDR1 SNHLY and CDR2 FYNNEI. The CDR3 region has the DNA TGTGCCAGCAGTGGGGAAGCCTACGAGCAGTACTTC. Its translation: CASSGEAYEQYF.

This clonotype was observed at least ten times. This chain connects TRBV6-1 to TRBJ2-1; D perhaps matches TRBD2 (5 bases). Germline V gives CDR1 MNHNS, CDR2 SASEGT. CDR3 length equals 17 residues. The V and J ends lost 8 bases and 2 bases respectively, with 22 bases between them. In DNA form, the CDR3 reads TGTGCCAGCGATGACCCCCTGGACTCCCTTACCTACAATGAGCAGTTCTTC. Translating gives CASDDPLDSLTYNEQFF.

This rearrangement joins TRBV2 to TRBJ2-1, with 10 bases identical to TRBD1. V dropped 6 bases and J dropped 8; count of bases not matched to a gene: 4. This CDR3 has 13 residues. From germline, CDR1 is SNHLY and CDR2 FYNNEI. The CDR3 here is CASRGTGAHEQFF. CDR3 sequence (DNA): TGTGCCAGCAGGGGGACAGGGGCCCATGAGCAGTTCTTC.

By share of the sample, this clonotype is medium-sized. The rearrangement links TRBV29-1 to TRBJ1-2, with D hard to call. From germline, CDR1 is SQVTM and CDR2 ANQGSEA. The CDR3 extends over 13 amino acids. V was clipped by 6 bases and J by 0 bases, with 11 bases between them. The CDR3 DNA sequence: TGCAGCGTGAAGCTCGGAGCTAACTATGGCTACACCTTC. This encodes CSVKLGANYGYTF.

In its sample, this clonotype ranks as medium-sized. The chain recombines TRBV7-2 with TRBJ2-5, with D hard to call. In germline, CDR1 is SGHTA, CDR2 FQGNSA. Between the trimmed V and J ends, which lost 1 base and 3 bases, there was a span of 6 bases. CDR3 size: 13 residues. DNA for the CDR3: TGTGCCAGCAGCTTAGAATCTAAAGAGACCCAGTACTTC. Its translation is CASSLESKETQYF.

The chain links TRBV12-3 or TRBV12-4 to TRBJ2-5; no definite D call. The ends were cut back, 1 base at V and 1 base at J, with 4 bases in the middle. This CDR3 has 13 amino acids. CDR3 nucleotides: TGTGCCAGCAGTTTAGTCAGCCAAGAGACCCAGTACTTC. It is translated as CASSLVSQETQYF.

By share of the sample, this clonotype is medium-sized. This chain connects TRBV3-1 to TRBJ2-7; D is unresolved. V dropped 3 bases and J dropped 2 bases, with 5 bases sitting between them. The germline V gene encodes CDR1 LGHDT and CDR2 YNNKEL (reference sequence). This CDR3 comprises 12 residues. The DNA of the CDR3 is TGTGCCAGCAGCCACCTACCCTACGAGCAGTACTTC. This encodes CASSHLPYEQYF.

V gene TRBV2 combines with J gene TRBJ2-1, with TRBD1 as a possible D gene (5 bases). Trimming pared 10 bases from V and 1 base from J, leaving 11 bases between. Germline-derived CDR1 and CDR2 are SNHLY and FYNNEI. The length of the CDR3 is 13 residues. Here the CDR3 DNA reads TGTGCCACAACGACAGTTTCCTACAATGAGCAGTTCTTC. Translation gives CATTTVSYNEQFF.

By proportion, this clonotype is medium-sized. This chain links TRBV23-1 with TRBJ1-6; no clear D. TRBV23-1 is known as an ORF, though its function is uncertain. The CDR3 length is 14 residues. V was trimmed by 4 bases and J by 11 bases, leaving 15 bases between them. The CDR3 DNA reads as TGCGCCAGCAGTCGGGAGGGTATTGTGGCACCCCTCCACTTT. Translation gives CASSREGIVAPLHF.

By its share, this clonotype is medium-sized (0.01 to 0.1%). V gene TRBV6-2 or TRBV6-3 combines with J gene TRBJ1-1; D is possibly TRBD1 (6 bases). Germline-derived CDR1 and CDR2 are MNHEY and SVGEGT. The CDR3 spans 12 residues. V lost 2 bases and J lost 11, with 12 bases in between. CDR3 sequence: CASSYGQRGAFF. In DNA, the CDR3 is TGTGCCAGCAGTTACGGCCAAAGGGGGGCTTTCTTT.

This clonotype has a count of ten or more. V and J are TRBV4-2 and TRBJ2-3; D unclear. The CDR3 totals 15 residues. V was shortened by 0 bases and J by 5 bases, with 12 bases between the two germline ends. Germline V gives CDR1 LGHNA, CDR2 YNFKEQ. The CDR3 spells CASSQDGVRKDTQYF. CDR3 nucleotide sequence: TGTGCCAGCAGCCAAGACGGCGTAAGAAAAGATACGCAGTATTTT.

By sample fraction, this clonotype is medium-sized. This sequence joins TRBV6-5 and TRBJ1-5, with TRBD1 matching over 9 bases. Per germline, CDR1 MNHEY and CDR2 SVGAGI. The CDR3 spans 13 residues. Trimming took 6 bases from V and 6 from J; bases not matched to a gene: 3. DNA of the CDR3: TGTGCCAGCAGCACAGGGGGCGGTCAGCCCCAGCATTTT. Its translation is CASSTGGGQPQHF.

This clonotype is termed large. This rearrangement joins TRBV19 to TRBJ2-5; D may be TRBD1 (5 bases). V was trimmed by 5 bases and J by 4 bases, leaving 11 bases between them. The CDR3 has 13 residues. Germline CDR1 reads LNHDA; CDR2 reads SQIVND (reference sequence). CDR3 in DNA: TGTGCCAGTAGTCAGGACACCGGAGAGACCCAGTACTTC. Its protein product is CASSQDTGETQYF.

By sample fraction, this clonotype is medium-sized. V gene TRBV6-6 combines with J gene TRBJ1-1; TRBD1 might be the D (6 bases). The CDR3 has 18 amino acids. Germline V gene sequence: CDR1 MNHNY, CDR2 SVGAGI (reference sequence). The V gene lost 3 bases and the J gene lost 0 bases, with 20 bases spanning the gap. The CDR3 DNA is TGTGCCAGCAGTTATAATTGGCCGGACAGCGGTATGAACACTGAAGCTTTCTTT. This sequence encodes CASSYNWPDSGMNTEAFF.

This clonotype was observed at least ten times. The rearrangement links TRBV12-5 to TRBJ1-1, with D maybe TRBD1 (5 bases). The V gene's germline CDR1 is LGHNT and CDR2 FRNRAP. V was clipped by 3 bases and J by 6 bases, with 11 bases between them. The length of the CDR3 is 13 residues. CDR3 loop: CASGLTTASEAFF. In DNA, the CDR3 is TGTGCTAGTGGTTTAACGACAGCGTCTGAAGCTTTCTTT.

This clonotype is deemed medium-sized. J is TRBJ1-2 and V is TRBV20-1; D is possibly TRBD1 (5 bases). The CDR3 contains 16 residues. The V and J ends lost 8 bases and 1 base respectively, with 23 bases between them. Looked up from germline, CDR1 is DFQATT and CDR2 is SNEGSKA (reference sequence). In DNA form, the CDR3 reads TGCAGTACCTCCGGGACGGAGTCTAACTTTAACTATGGCTACACCTTC. It codes for CSTSGTESNFNYGYTF.

This clonotype was recorded many times. The chain joins TRBV6-1 to TRBJ2-2; D is unresolved. CDR1 MNHNS and CDR2 SASEGT come from the germline V gene. This CDR3 contains 12 residues. The germline V and J ends were trimmed by 4 bases and 5 bases, with 5 bases remaining between them. The CDR3 loop reads CASSGVTGELFF. The CDR3 coding sequence is TGTGCCAGCAGTGGAGTTACCGGGGAGCTGTTTTTT.

This clonotype is large. The chain uses TRBV2 and TRBJ1-5; D is unclear. V was shortened by 5 bases and J by 2 bases, with 10 bases between the two germline ends. The germline V gene encodes CDR1 SNHLY and CDR2 FYNNEI. The CDR3 contains 14 residues. This chain's CDR3 is CASSHSAGNQPQHF. CDR3 DNA: TGTGCCAGCAGTCATTCTGCGGGCAATCAGCCCCAGCATTTT.

This clonotype has more than one count but fewer than ten. The V gene is TRBV11-2, the J gene TRBJ2-7, with unresolved D. CDR1 is SGHAT and CDR2 is FQNNGV in the germline V gene. CDR3 length equals 14 residues. Trimming removed 5 bases at V and 4 bases at J, with 15 bases between. The CDR3 region is CASSQGSSGYEQYF. The CDR3 DNA is TGTGCCAGCAGCCAAGGGTCTTCAGGTTACGAGCAGTACTTC.